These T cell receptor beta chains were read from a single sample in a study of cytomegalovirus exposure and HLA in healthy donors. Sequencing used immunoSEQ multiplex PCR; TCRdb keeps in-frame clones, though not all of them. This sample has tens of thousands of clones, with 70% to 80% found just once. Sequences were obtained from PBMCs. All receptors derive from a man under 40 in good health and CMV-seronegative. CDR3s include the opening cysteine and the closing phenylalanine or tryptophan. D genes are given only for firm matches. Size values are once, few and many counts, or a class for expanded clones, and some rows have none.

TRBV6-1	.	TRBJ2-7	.	TGTGCCAGCACTAGAGGGGACTCAACCTACGAGCAGTACTTC	CASTRGDSTYEQYF
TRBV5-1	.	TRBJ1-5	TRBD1	TGCGCCAGCAGCCCAGGGACAGGTGAGCATGGTCAGCCCCAGCATTTT	CASSPGTGEHGQPQHF
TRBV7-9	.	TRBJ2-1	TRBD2	TGTGCCAGCAGCTTAGTTTCTAGCGGGTCTCATGAGCAGTTCTTC	CASSLVSSGSHEQFF
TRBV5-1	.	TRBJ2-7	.	TGCGCCAGCAGTTACTTTGGTGGGCCAGCGGACTACGAGCAGTACTTC	CASSYFGGPADYEQYF
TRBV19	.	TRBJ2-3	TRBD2	TGTGCCAGTACTAGCGGGGGCACAGATACGCAGTATTTT	CASTSGGTDTQYF
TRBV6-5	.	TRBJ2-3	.	TGTGCCAGCAGTCGCGGGACTTCGAGCACAGATACGCAGTATTTT	CASSRGTSSTDTQYF
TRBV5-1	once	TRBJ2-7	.	TGCGCCAGCAGCCCGGGACAATCCTACGAGCAGTACTTC	CASSPGQSYEQYF
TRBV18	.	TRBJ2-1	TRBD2	TGTGCCGAGCTTGTAAGCGGGAGTAATGAGCAGTTCTTC	CAELVSGSNEQFF
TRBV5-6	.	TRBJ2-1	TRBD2	TGTGCCAGCAGCGACCTAGCGGGCTCCTACAATGAGCAGTTCTTC	CASSDLAGSYNEQFF
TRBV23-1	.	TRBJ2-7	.	TGCGCCAGCAGTCAATCGATTACAGGGAAGTACGAGCAGTACTTC	CASSQSITGKYEQYF
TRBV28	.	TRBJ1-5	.	TGTGCCAGCAGCACCCCGGGGCGTGGGAGGAATCAGCCCCAGCATTTT	CASSTPGRGRNQPQHF
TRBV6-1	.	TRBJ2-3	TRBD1	TGTGCCAGCAGTGAATCCGGCCAGGGGGTAGATACGCAGTATTTT	CASSESGQGVDTQYF
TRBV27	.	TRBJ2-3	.	TGTGCCAGCAGTGAGTCCTGGGGCGAATACACAGATACGCAGTATTTT	CASSESWGEYTDTQYF
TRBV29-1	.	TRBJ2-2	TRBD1	TGCAGCGTTGTGGCACAGGGGGACGGGGAGCTGTTTTTT	CSVVAQGDGELFF
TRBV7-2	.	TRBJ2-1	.	TGTGCCAGCAGCTTTAGCGTGGAGGTTAATGAGCAGTTCTTC	CASSFSVEVNEQFF
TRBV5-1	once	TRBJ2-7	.	TGCGCCAGCAGCGGCAGTCGCGAGCAGTACTTC	CASSGSREQYF
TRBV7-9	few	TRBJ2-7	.	TGTGCCAGCAGCTACCTCAGTTTCTCCTACGAGCAGTACTTC	CASSYLSFSYEQYF
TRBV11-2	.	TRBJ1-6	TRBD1	TGTGCCAGCAGCATGGGGACAGACTCCTATAATTCACCCCTCCACTTT	CASSMGTDSYNSPLHF
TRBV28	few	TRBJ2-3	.	TGTGCCAGCAGTTTGGGGGCCGCCGGGTTGGCTACGCAGTATTTT	CASSLGAAGLATQYF
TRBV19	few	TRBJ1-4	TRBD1	TGTGCCAGTAGTATCGGGGACAGGGTTAATGAAAAACTGTTTTTT	CASSIGDRVNEKLFF